This T cell receptor (beta chain) was recovered during a study of OX40 agonist ivuxolimab in advanced cancers. Looking at the study overall: Three patients, one with hepatocellular carcinoma and two with cutaneous melanoma, achieved partial responses. Overall study results and limits: There were, on average, more expanded clones in CD8+ T cells than in CD4+. In the 0.1 to 3.0 mg/kg range, CD4+ and CD8+ blood T cells had expanded clonally by week 6.

This CDR3 has 15 amino acids. Per the germline V gene, CDR1 is SGHVS and CDR2 is FNYEAQ. J gave up 7 bases and V 5 bases, and 7 bases lay outside the gene matches. As regards this clone: The antigen is not known.

Data came from immunoSEQ multiplex PCR; TCRdb stores just in-frame clones and leaves some out. The sample has 45,000 to 60,000 clones, roughly nine tenths seen once; the top ten hold roughly 6%. Blood specimens came from baseline, cycle 4 day 1, and cycle 7 day 1. The clonotype comes from an adult with an advanced solid tumor such as melanoma, head and neck, liver or kidney cancer. The specimen comprised CD4+ or CD8+ T cells sorted from blood, sampled in a trial of the OX40 agonist ivuxolimab. The chain links TRBV7-6 to TRBJ2-1; TRBD2 matches 11 bases. The CDR3 DNA is TGTGCCAGCAGCACACTAGCGGGAGCTGGGAATGAGCAGTTCTTC. It is translated as CASSTLAGAGNEQFF.